This TCR beta chain was identified in a study of neurological immune-mediated disorders. This clonotype was counted many times. No antigen is known for it. Findings and caveats of the study: Expanded clones shared no CDR3 amino acid sequences across subjects, suggesting private repertoires in all groups.

The group of healthy controls was made up of people who were blood bank volunteers in Maryland, USA. cDNA was made by 5'RACE with 10-nucleotide random UMIs. TCRdb reprocessed the 5' RACE reads with MiXCR, giving one entry per CDR3 protein. The repertoire holds tens of thousands of distinct CDR3 sequences, approximately 5.1% seen once, with around 9% in the top ten. The J segment lost 9 bases and the V segment lost 4 bases, leaving 8 bases of the junction unmatched. The CDR3 totals 16 residues. The TCR was taken from a man between 18 and 35 years old in good health. Sequencing was performed on CD4+ T cells from blood. The chain combines TRBV12-3 or TRBV12-4 with TRBJ1-6; 11 bases fit TRBD1. This CDR3 reads CASSSEGQGVGSPLHF. The CDR3 DNA sequence: TGTGCCAGCAGTTCAGAGGGACAGGGGGTGGGTTCACCCCTCCACTTT.